Following are 32 T cell receptor beta chains from one sample sequenced in a study of T-cell memory formation after mild COVID-19. Each CDR3 protein is one row after TCRdb ran MiXCR on the 5' RACE reads. The sample carries around 250,000 distinct CDR3 sequences, over 8.5% recorded once. Sequenced input: PBMCs or a T cell subset sorted from them (not recorded which). The receptors come from a man between 18 and 35 years old who had mild COVID-19 (a few samples of this study predate the infection). Cell type and time point are not known.

This clonotype showed up many times. The chain is built from TRBV5-1 and TRBJ1-3; no definite D call. The CDR3 sequence is 11 residues long. The germline V gene has CDR1 SGHRS and CDR2 YFSETQ. The V and J ends lost 4 bases and 4 bases respectively, with 3 bases between them. The CDR3 bases are TGCGCCAGCAGCAGGGGAAACACCATATATTTT. It codes for CASSRGNTIYF. Complete variable domain (other parts from reference TRBV5-1 and TRBJ1-3): KAGVTQTPRYLIKTRGQQVTLSCSPISGHRSVSWYQQTPGQGLQFLFEYFSETQRNKGNFPGRFSGRQFSNSRSEMNVSTLELGDSALYLCASSRGNTIYFGEGSWLTVV.

This clonotype came up many times. The chain combines TRBV27 with TRBJ2-7, with D possibly TRBD1 on 6 matching bases. The CDR3 is 13 amino acids. Trimming removed 2 bases at V and 6 bases at J, with 11 bases between. Per the germline V gene, CDR1 is MNHEY and CDR2 is SMNVEV (reference sequence). CDR3 in DNA: TGTGCCAGCAGTTTAAATTTCAGGGGCGAGCAGTACTTC. As protein: CASSLNFRGEQYF.

This clonotype appeared a few times. This chain connects TRBV19 to TRBJ2-3; 11 bases are shared with TRBD1. After removal of 4 bases from V and 6 bases from J, the junction contained 9 bases not matched to a gene. The CDR3 has 16 residues. CDR1 and CDR2 from the germline V gene are LNHDA and SQIVND (reference sequence). The CDR3 DNA reads TGTGCCAGTAGTACGCCACGGGACAGGGGGAGGGATACGCAGTATTTT. It yields the protein CASSTPRDRGRDTQYF.

The V and J genes are TRBV20-1 and TRBJ2-3; no clear D gene. Germline V CDR1 and CDR2: DFQATT, SNEGSKA (reference sequence). V was trimmed by 5 bases and J by 0 bases, leaving 9 bases between them. This CDR3 comprises 13 residues. The chain's CDR3 is CSARTASTDTQYF. CDR3 bases: TGCAGTGCTCGGACGGCTAGCACAGATACGCAGTATTTT.

J is TRBJ1-5 and V is TRBV6-2 or TRBV6-3; no definite D call. CDR1 and CDR2 (germline): MNHEY, SVGEGT. The CDR3 runs 15 residues. Trimming took 7 bases from V and 0 from J, leaving 13 bases between them. The CDR3, as DNA: TGTGCCAGCACCCTCCGTGGCTATAGCAATCAGCCCCAGCATTTT. Protein: CASTLRGYSNQPQHF.

The rearrangement joins TRBV6-2 or TRBV6-3 to TRBJ2-7; D call uncertain. Trimming shortened V by 2 bases and J by 4 bases, and 6 bases separated the two germline ends. Germline-derived CDR1 and CDR2 are MNHEY and SVGEGT. The CDR3 has 12 residues. The CDR3 DNA follows: TGTGCCAGCAGTTACGGGGAATACGAGCAGTACGTC. It codes for CASSYGEYEQYV.

This clonotype was observed a handful of times. The rearrangement uses TRBV18 and TRBJ1-1; D might be TRBD1 (6 bases). CDR3 size: 13 residues. Germline lookup yields CDR1 KGHSH and CDR2 LQKENI. V dropped 5 bases and J dropped 4 bases, with 11 bases sitting between them. The CDR3: CASSADSSTEAFF. The CDR3 DNA follows: TGTGCCAGCTCAGCGGACAGCTCCACTGAAGCTTTCTTT.

This clonotype was detected ten times or more. The CDR3 loop reads CASSEIQSNIQYF. CDR3 nucleotides: TGTGCCAGCAGTGAAATCCAGTCAAACATTCAGTACTTC. The V gene is TRBV6-1, the J gene TRBJ2-4; D is unresolved. In germline, CDR1 is MNHNS, CDR2 SASEGT. V was trimmed by 2 bases and J by 6 bases, leaving 8 bases between them. This CDR3 has 13 amino acids.

Only a few counts were recorded for this clonotype. The chain uses TRBV7-8 and TRBJ2-1, with TRBD2 matching 14 bases. Trimming cost V 3 bases and J 1 base; bases outside gene matches: 5. CDR1 is SGHVS, CDR2 FQNEAQ, per germline. The CDR3 covers 18 residues. CDR3 region: CASSFSTSGGASYNEQFF. CDR3 DNA sequence: TGTGCCAGCAGCTTCTCGACTAGCGGGGGGGCGTCCTACAATGAGCAGTTCTTC.

This clonotype has at least ten counts. In DNA, the CDR3 is TGTGCCACCAGCCGCGGGGAGCTGTTTTTT. This sequence encodes CATSRGELFF. This chain links TRBV15 with TRBJ2-2; no definite D call. Germline V gives CDR1 LNHNV, CDR2 YYDKDF (reference sequence). The CDR3 extends over 10 amino acids. Trimming stripped 5 bases from V and 7 bases from J, with 2 bases between.

This clonotype was seen repeatedly, ten times or more. The chain joins TRBV6-1 to TRBJ2-5; 9 bases line up with TRBD2. The V gene's germline CDR1 is MNHNS and CDR2 SASEGT. This CDR3 has 15 residues. V dropped 8 bases and J dropped 7; count of bases not matched to a gene: 14. The CDR3 coding sequence is TGTGCCAGCTCGGAGAGCGGGGGGTCTCCTCGGACCCAGTACTTC. Protein product: CASSESGGSPRTQYF.

The V gene is TRBV7-2, the J gene TRBJ1-1; no clear D gene. Germline values: CDR1 SGHTA, CDR2 FQGNSA. The CDR3 runs to 13 residues. V shed 6 bases and J shed 1 base, with 9 bases lying between them. CDR3 coding DNA: TGTGCCAGCAGTACCAGACAGAACACTGAAGCTTTCTTT. Translating gives CASSTRQNTEAFF.

The sample holds many counts of this clonotype. The rearrangement links TRBV5-1 to TRBJ2-3; the D is unclear. The CDR3 covers 14 residues. V dropped 2 bases and J dropped 4 bases, with 11 bases sitting between them. CDR1 and CDR2 (germline): SGHRS, YFSETQ. The CDR3 sequence: CASSFSNPADTQYF. CDR3 DNA sequence: TGCGCCAGCAGCTTTAGCAATCCGGCAGATACGCAGTATTTT.

This clonotype was counted at least ten times. The chain is built from TRBV12-3 or TRBV12-4 and TRBJ2-7; the D gene is possibly TRBD2 (5 bases). The CDR3 is 16 amino acids. V was shortened by 5 bases and J by 5 bases, with 22 bases between the two germline ends. CDR3 bases: TGTGCCAGCAGTCCTTCGGGTATTAATCCGAGGGACGAGCAGTACTTC. Translation: CASSPSGINPRDEQYF.

V and J are TRBV6-5 and TRBJ2-2; 9 bases are a match to TRBD1. Germline CDR1 is MNHEY and CDR2 is SVGAGI. The V and J ends lost 5 bases and 8 bases, in that order; junction bases with no gene match: 6. The CDR3 consists of 14 residues. Written as DNA, the CDR3 is TGTGCCAGCAGTCCGGGACAGGGTGAAGGGGAGCTGTTTTTT. It codes for CASSPGQGEGELFF.

This clonotype was picked up a small number of times. The chain is built from TRBV6-5 and TRBJ1-4; D possibly corresponds to TRBD1 (5 bases). V lost 0 bases, J lost 7 bases, and 12 bases lay in between. The CDR3 has 15 residues. Germline V CDR1 and CDR2: MNHEY, SVGAGI. The CDR3 spells CASSYSQGRSEKLFF. The CDR3 coding sequence is TGTGCCAGCAGTTACTCGCAGGGTCGGTCTGAAAAACTGTTTTTT.

This clonotype was found a few times. CDR3 sequence: CASSPRLDNEQFF. The CDR3 region has the DNA TGTGCCAGCAGCCCCCGACTGGACAATGAGCAGTTCTTC. The chain combines TRBV7-2 with TRBJ2-1; no reliable D call. Trimming removed 5 bases at V and 5 bases at J, with 10 bases between. The germline gives CDR1 SGHTA, CDR2 FQGNSA. CDR3 length: 13 residues.

CDR3 DNA sequence: TGTGCCAGCAGCTGGGGTGTCACCGGGGAGCTGTTTTTT. It is translated as CASSWGVTGELFF. The rearrangement joins TRBV12-3 or TRBV12-4 to TRBJ2-2; D gene ambiguous. This CDR3 has 13 amino acids. Trimming pared 6 bases from V and 4 bases from J, leaving 9 bases between.

This clonotype was recorded a few times. V is TRBV7-9 and J is TRBJ1-2; tentatively, D is TRBD1 (6 bases). From germline, CDR1 is SEHNR and CDR2 FQNEAQ (reference sequence). V dropped 3 bases and J dropped 11 bases, with 10 bases sitting between them. The CDR3 is 11 residues long. The CDR3 region has the DNA TGTGCCAGCAGCTTTACAGGGCGGTACACCTTC. Protein product: CASSFTGRYTF. Full variable domain (rest looked up from reference TRBV7-9 and TRBJ1-2): DTGVSQNPRHKITKRGQNVTFRCDPISEHNRLYWYRQTLGQGPEFLTYFQNEAQLEKSRLLSDRFSAERPKGSFSTLEIQRTEQGDSAMYLCASSFTGRYTFGSGTRLTVV.

This clonotype was observed a handful of times. V gene TRBV28 combines with J gene TRBJ2-7; a weak D match, TRBD1 (5 bases). V was trimmed by 6 bases and J by 1 base, leaving 16 bases between them. Germline CDR1 reads MDHEN; CDR2 reads SYDVKM. The CDR3 spans 15 residues. CDR3 bases: TGTGCCAGCAGATCCACAGGTTCAGGGTCCTACGAGCAGTACTTC. Amino acids: CASRSTGSGSYEQYF.

The rearrangement joins TRBV20-1 to TRBJ2-7; D ambiguous. CDR3 length: 13 residues. The V gene lost 5 bases and the J gene lost 3 bases, with 14 bases spanning the gap. The germline gives CDR1 DFQATT, CDR2 SNEGSKA (reference sequence). In nucleotides, the CDR3 is TGCAGTGCTCCCAGTGGGGTCGGCTACGAGCAGTACTTC. Amino acid sequence: CSAPSGVGYEQYF.

Written as DNA, the CDR3 is TGTGCCAGCAGTAAACAGGGGATTGGAAACACCATATATTTT. Protein: CASSKQGIGNTIYF. The genes are TRBV12-3 or TRBV12-4 and TRBJ1-3; TRBD1 matches 7 bases. This CDR3 comprises 14 residues. J lost 3 bases, V lost 5 bases, and 4 bases had no gene match.

This clonotype was seen a handful of times. This chain links TRBV20-1 with TRBJ2-1, with 12 bases that match TRBD2. Germline values: CDR1 DFQATT, CDR2 SNEGSKA (reference sequence). There are 13 residues in the CDR3. For the CDR3, the DNA is TGCGTCAGGACTAGCGGGGCTCACAATGAGCAGTTCTTC. Translated, it gives CVRTSGAHNEQFF.

This clonotype occurred a few times. The gene calls are TRBV10-3 and TRBJ1-2, with 9 bases aligning to TRBD1. V lost 6 bases to trimming and J lost 6 bases; unmatched junction nucleotides: 8. Germline loops: CDR1 ENHRY, CDR2 SYGVKD. The CDR3 has 14 amino acids. This CDR3 is CAISSQQGANGYTF. In DNA, the CDR3 is TGTGCCATCAGCTCTCAACAGGGGGCAAATGGCTACACCTTC.

The chain carries TRBV5-1 and TRBJ2-5; TRBD1 matches 9 bases. This CDR3 region has 19 residues. Germline lookup yields CDR1 SGHRS and CDR2 YFSETQ. Losses at the gene ends were 3 bases for V and 7 bases for J; bases not matched to a gene: 22. CDR3 amino acids: CASSSVLLPGQGPGGTQYF. For the CDR3, the DNA is TGCGCCAGCAGCTCGGTCCTACTACCGGGACAGGGCCCGGGAGGGACCCAGTACTTC.

This clonotype was counted a few times. The chain has TRBV29-1 and TRBJ1-1, with D possibly being TRBD1 (6 bases). Per the germline V gene, CDR1 is SQVTM and CDR2 is ANQGSEA. The V gene lost 6 bases and the J gene lost 6 bases, with 20 bases spanning the gap. The length of the CDR3 is 14 residues. CDR3 nucleotide sequence: TGCAGCGTAGACCCGGACAGTACGATATCTGAAGCTTTCTTT. It yields the protein CSVDPDSTISEAFF. Full variable domain (remainder filled in from reference TRBV29-1 and TRBJ1-1): SAVISQKPSRDICQRGTSLTIQCQVDSQVTMMFWYRQQPGQSLTLIATANQGSEATYESGFVIDKFPISRPNLTFSTLTVSNMSPEDSSIYLCSVDPDSTISEAFFGQGTRLTVV.

The chain carries TRBV6-2 or TRBV6-3 and TRBJ2-2, with TRBD1 matching 11 bases. This CDR3 has 15 amino acids. Germline trimming cut 8 bases from V and 7 bases from J; bases unmatched to any gene: 9. Germline-derived CDR1 and CDR2 are MNHEY and SVGEGT. For the CDR3, the DNA is TGTGCCAGCGCCTTTGGACAGGGGGCCTTCGGGGAGCTGTTTTTT. It codes for CASAFGQGAFGELFF.

The V and J genes are TRBV7-2 and TRBJ1-6; TRBD1 is a possible D gene (6 bases). Germline-derived CDR1 and CDR2 are SGHTA and FQGNSA. CDR3 length: 17 residues. Between the trimmed V and J ends, which lost 2 bases and 14 bases, there was a span of 25 bases. The CDR3 coding sequence is TGTGCCAGCAGCTTAATCATGGGGGCCGGGGTCCGTGAGACCCTCCACTTT. Translated, it gives CASSLIMGAGVRETLHF.

This chain uses TRBV7-3 with TRBJ2-2, with a possible D match to TRBD2 (5 bases). The germline V and J ends were trimmed by 4 bases and 9 bases, with 15 bases remaining between them. CDR3 length equals 14 residues. The V gene's germline CDR1 is SGHTA and CDR2 FQGTGA. CDR3 protein: CASSSDGMSRELFF. In DNA form, the CDR3 reads TGTGCCAGCAGCTCCGACGGGATGTCGCGGGAGCTGTTTTTT.

This chain links TRBV19 with TRBJ1-5; 7 nucleotides line up with TRBD1. Per the germline V gene, CDR1 is LNHDA and CDR2 is SQIVND (reference sequence). This CDR3 is built from 14 residues. The V segment lost 7 bases and the J segment 7 bases; nucleotides outside the gene matches: 10. In DNA, the CDR3 is TGTGCCAGTAACAACGGACAGGTTCACCAGCCCCAGCATTTT. Its translation is CASNNGQVHQPQHF. Looking up the rest from reference TRBV19 and TRBJ1-5 gives the full variable domain: DGGITQSPKYLFRKEGQNVTLSCEQNLNHDAMYWYRQDPGQGLRLIYYSQIVNDFQKGDIAEGYSVSREKKESFPLTVTSAQKNPTAFYLCASNNGQVHQPQHFGDGTRLSIL.

The chain recombines TRBV7-6 with TRBJ1-1; the D gene is possibly TRBD1 (5 bases). The V end lost 1 base, the J end lost 1 base, and 13 bases lay between the germline ends. Germline assignment: CDR1 SGHVS and CDR2 FNYEAQ. The CDR3 consists of 16 residues. The CDR3 spells CASSLGGVDTNTEAFF. The CDR3 bases are TGTGCCAGCAGCTTAGGCGGGGTGGACACGAACACTGAAGCTTTCTTT.

The table lists this clonotype with a few counts. The chain is built from TRBV24-1 and TRBJ1-2; D gene unclear. Germline loops: CDR1 KGHDR, CDR2 SFDVKD. This CDR3 has 16 amino acids. V lost 7 bases, J lost 5 bases, and 22 bases lay in between. The CDR3 sequence: CATRAMYPTPFYGYTF. The CDR3 DNA reads TGTGCCACCAGGGCGATGTATCCGACCCCCTTTTATGGCTACACCTTC.